One T cell receptor (beta chain) is described in this entry. Its antigen is unidentified. The sample belongs to a study of memory B cells and T cells in multiple sclerosis. Assay used: immunoSEQ multiplex PCR; TCRdb lists only in-frame clones, some missing. This sample has over 10,000 clones; roughly 86% occur once, and the top ten carry roughly 2.8%. Separate sequencing covered autoproliferating (CFSE-dim) and non-proliferating (CFSE-high) T cells from stimulus-free culture. 5x10^7 CFSE-labeled PBMCs were cultured less than nine days unstimulated, then replicate wells were pooled. J lost 10 bases, V lost 0 bases, and 5 bases had no gene match. Germline CDR1 SGHTA, CDR2 FQGNSA. The CDR3 length is 15 residues.

The TCR comes from a human donor with multiple sclerosis. Material: PBMCs from blood kept in culture. The chain carries TRBV7-2 and TRBJ1-4, with TRBD1 identical over 10 bases. The CDR3 spells CASSLAGTGAVKLFF. The CDR3 nucleotides are TGTGCCAGCAGCTTAGCCGGGACAGGGGCTGTAAAACTGTTTTTT.